This T cell receptor beta chain is drawn from a study of CXCR3-negative and CXCR3-positive naive CD8 T cells. Naivety in CD8+ T cells corresponded to a CD45RO-CCR7+CD27+CD95- phenotype. All TRB cDNA libraries came from 5' RACE performed with UMI labels. Using the 5' RACE reads, TCRdb records one entry per CDR3 protein without DNA. This table lists roughly 26,000 distinct CDR3 sequences. Germline CDR1 is LNHNV and CDR2 is YYDKDF (reference sequence). CDR3 size: 13 residues. The specimen sequenced was naive CXCR3- CD8+ T cells from blood. The sample's subset: CD45RO-CCR7+CD27+CD95- naive CD8+ T cells lacking CXCR3 (TNR3-). This rearrangement joins TRBV15 to TRBJ2-3. The source is a human donor in good health. Some clones in this sample may be carry-over from other donors' samples. CDR3 in amino acids: CATRLDSTDTQYF.